This T cell receptor (beta chain) was recovered during a study of CXCR3-negative and CXCR3-positive naive CD8 T cells. Study-wide results and caveats: Naive CXCR3-positive cells had TRB CDR3s more hydrophobic than those of CXCR3-negative naive cells.

Concerning this clonotype: Antigen unknown.

The CDR3 spans 13 residues. Germline V lookup: CDR1 MGHRA, CDR2 YSYEKL. Researchers reported sorting every CD8+ T cell subset in triplicate, 250,000 to 350,000 cells per sort. CD45RO-CCR7+CD27+CD95- was the phenotype of naive CD8+ T cells. It was by 5' RACE with UMI labels that the TRB cDNA libraries were prepared. TCRdb re-analyzed the 5' RACE reads; it lists each CDR3 protein once, without DNA. The table lists 85,000 to 120,000 distinct CDR3 sequences. Material for sequencing was naive CXCR3+ CD8+ T cells from blood. Subset: CD45RO-CCR7+CD27+CD95- naive CD8+ T cells expressing CXCR3 (TNR3+). The V gene is TRBV4-1, the J gene TRBJ2-7. The sequence was collected from a human donor in good health. Some clones in this sample may be carry-over from other donors' samples. The CDR3 here is CASSQGNVYEQYF.